This is a list of T cell receptor beta chains from one sample in a study of blood T cell repertoires in COVID-19. This table comes from immunoSEQ multiplex PCR, and its TCRdb copy is limited to in-frame clones, with some not included. The table has approximately 98,000 clones, 80% to 90% seen once. Source material: peripheral blood. All receptors derive from a human donor in a cohort sampled during active COVID-19. CDR3s include the opening cysteine and the closing phenylalanine or tryptophan. The order of the fields is V gene, CDR3 length, clone size, CDR3 protein. Clone size, where shown, is once, few, many, or a class for clones that have expanded.

TRBV2 16 - CASSRRRDRANYGYTF
TRBV7-8 14 once CASSLASGGNTIYF
TRBV9 16 - CASSVGAASSLDTQYF
TRBV30 13 - CAWEDTANYGYTF
TRBV7-2 16 - CASSPGTSGPRFTQYF
TRBV7-8 15 - CASSLFEGRNQPQHF
TRBV6-5 16 - CASSYSVAGGGNEQFF
TRBV5-1 14 - CASSQDRVETEAFF
TRBV27 15 - CASSEQDSPLGEQYF
TRBV2 13 - CASGQGRGYEQYF
TRBV18 15 - CASSLGQGLGQPQHF